This TCR beta chain was obtained from a study of OX40 agonist ivuxolimab in advanced cancers. For the study at large: While on treatment, patients had intravenous ivuxolimab at 0.01 to 10 mg/kg every 2 weeks. The dose-escalation group included hepatocellular carcinoma, melanoma, renal cell carcinoma and head and neck cancer. General study findings and limits: In the 0.1 to 3.0 mg/kg range, CD4+ and CD8+ blood T cells had expanded clonally by week 6.

The assay was immunoSEQ multiplex PCR, and TCRdb's table has in-frame clones only and misses some. Among more than 60,000 clones listed, over 80% were seen once. The CDR3 is made up of 16 amino acids. The V gene end was trimmed by 0 bases and the J gene end by 1 base; junction bases not matched to a gene: 4. CDR1 is MNHEY, CDR2 SMNVEV, per germline (reference sequence). The table lists this clone with a count of one. The antigen is undetermined. The chain carries TRBV27 and TRBJ1-1, with 8 nucleotides matching TRBD1. The TCR originated in an adult with an advanced solid tumor such as melanoma, head and neck, liver or kidney cancer. This specimen consisted of CD4+ or CD8+ T cells sorted from blood, obtained in a trial of the OX40 agonist ivuxolimab. The CDR3 loop is CASSLSGGQANTEAFF. In DNA, the CDR3 is TGTGCCAGCAGTTTATCGGGGGGACAGGCGAACACTGAAGCTTTCTTT.